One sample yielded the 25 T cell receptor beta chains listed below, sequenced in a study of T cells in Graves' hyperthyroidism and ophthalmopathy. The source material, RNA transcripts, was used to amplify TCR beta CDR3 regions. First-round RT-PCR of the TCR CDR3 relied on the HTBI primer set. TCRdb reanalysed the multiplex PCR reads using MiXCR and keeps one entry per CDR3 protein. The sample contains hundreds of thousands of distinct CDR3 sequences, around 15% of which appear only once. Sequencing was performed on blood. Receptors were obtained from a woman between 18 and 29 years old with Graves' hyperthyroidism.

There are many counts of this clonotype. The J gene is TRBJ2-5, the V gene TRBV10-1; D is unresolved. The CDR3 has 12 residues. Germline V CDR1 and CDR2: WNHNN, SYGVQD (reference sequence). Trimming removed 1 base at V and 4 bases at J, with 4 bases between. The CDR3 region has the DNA TGCGCCAGCAGTGAGTTTGGAGAGACCCAGTACTTC. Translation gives CASSEFGETQYF.

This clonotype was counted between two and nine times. The CDR3 loop reads CASSQDHSGGYYYEQYF. For the CDR3, the DNA is TGCGCCAGCAGCCAAGATCATAGCGGGGGTTACTACTACGAGCAGTACTTC. V is TRBV4-3 and J is TRBJ2-7; the match to TRBD2 covers 9 bases. CDR1 is LGHNA, CDR2 YSLEER, per germline. This CDR3 is 17 amino acids long. J gave up 3 bases and V 0 bases, and 9 bases lay outside the gene matches.

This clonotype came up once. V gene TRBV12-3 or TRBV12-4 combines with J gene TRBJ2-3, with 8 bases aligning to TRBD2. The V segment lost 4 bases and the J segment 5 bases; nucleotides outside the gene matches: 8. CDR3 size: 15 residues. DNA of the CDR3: TGTGCCAGCAGTTCAGAACTAGCGGACATAGATACGCAGTATTTT. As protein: CASSSELADIDTQYF.

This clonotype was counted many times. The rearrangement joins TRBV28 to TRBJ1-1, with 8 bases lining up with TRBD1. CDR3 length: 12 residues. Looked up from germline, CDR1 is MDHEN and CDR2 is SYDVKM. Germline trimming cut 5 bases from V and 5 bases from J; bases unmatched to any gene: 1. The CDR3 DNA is TGTGCCAGCAGTCGACAGGGGACTGAAGCTTTCTTT. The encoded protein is CASSRQGTEAFF.

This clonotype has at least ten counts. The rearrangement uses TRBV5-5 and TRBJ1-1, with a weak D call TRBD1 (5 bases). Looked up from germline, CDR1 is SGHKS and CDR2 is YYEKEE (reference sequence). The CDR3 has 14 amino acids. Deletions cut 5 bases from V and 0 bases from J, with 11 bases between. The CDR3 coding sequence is TGTGCCAGCAGACGTGGGGGTTTGAACACTGAAGCTTTCTTT. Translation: CASRRGGLNTEAFF.

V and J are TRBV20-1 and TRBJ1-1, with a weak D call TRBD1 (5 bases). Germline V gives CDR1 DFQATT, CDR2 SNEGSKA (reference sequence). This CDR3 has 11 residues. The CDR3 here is CSARLRVEAFF. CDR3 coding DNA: TGCAGCGCTCGACTCAGGGTTGAAGCTTTCTTT.

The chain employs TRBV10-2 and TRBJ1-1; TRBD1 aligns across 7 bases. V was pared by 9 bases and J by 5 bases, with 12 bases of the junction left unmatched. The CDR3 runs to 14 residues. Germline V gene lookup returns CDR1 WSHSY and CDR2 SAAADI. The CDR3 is CASNLQGKWTEAFF. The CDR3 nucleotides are TGCGCCAGTAACCTACAGGGGAAGTGGACTGAAGCTTTCTTT.

For the CDR3, the DNA is TGTGCCAGCAGCCTGGGTCCGGAGGTAACTGAAGCTTTCTTT. Protein: CASSLGPEVTEAFF. V gene TRBV6-2 or TRBV6-3 combines with J gene TRBJ1-1; D unclear. V was trimmed by 6 bases and J by 5 bases, leaving 16 bases between them. The germline V gene encodes CDR1 MNHEY and CDR2 SVGEGT. The CDR3 runs to 14 residues.

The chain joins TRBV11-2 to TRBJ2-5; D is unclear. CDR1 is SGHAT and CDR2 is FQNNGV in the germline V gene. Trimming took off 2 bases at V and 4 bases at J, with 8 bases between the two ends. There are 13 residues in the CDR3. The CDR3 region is CASSLSEAETQYF. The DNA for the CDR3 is TGTGCCAGCAGCTTATCAGAGGCAGAGACCCAGTACTTC.

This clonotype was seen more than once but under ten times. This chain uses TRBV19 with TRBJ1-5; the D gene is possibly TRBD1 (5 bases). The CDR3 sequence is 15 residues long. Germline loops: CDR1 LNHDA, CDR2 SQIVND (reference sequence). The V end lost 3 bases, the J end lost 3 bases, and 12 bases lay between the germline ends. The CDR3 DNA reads TGTGCCAGTAGTATCCCAGGGAGGGCCAATCAGCCCCAGCATTTT. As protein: CASSIPGRANQPQHF.

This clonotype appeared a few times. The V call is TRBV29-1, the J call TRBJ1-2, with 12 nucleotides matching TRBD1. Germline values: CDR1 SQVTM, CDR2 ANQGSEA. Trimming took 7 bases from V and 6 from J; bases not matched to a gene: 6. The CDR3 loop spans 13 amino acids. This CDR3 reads CSAGTGGLNGYTF. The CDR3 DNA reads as TGCAGCGCCGGGACAGGGGGCTTAAATGGCTACACCTTC.

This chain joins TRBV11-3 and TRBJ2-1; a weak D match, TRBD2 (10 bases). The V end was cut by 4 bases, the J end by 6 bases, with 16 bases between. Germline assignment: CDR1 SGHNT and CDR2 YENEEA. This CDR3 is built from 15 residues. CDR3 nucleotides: TGTGCCAGCAGCTCACTAGCGGGACAGGGCAATGAGCAGTTCTTC. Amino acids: CASSSLAGQGNEQFF.

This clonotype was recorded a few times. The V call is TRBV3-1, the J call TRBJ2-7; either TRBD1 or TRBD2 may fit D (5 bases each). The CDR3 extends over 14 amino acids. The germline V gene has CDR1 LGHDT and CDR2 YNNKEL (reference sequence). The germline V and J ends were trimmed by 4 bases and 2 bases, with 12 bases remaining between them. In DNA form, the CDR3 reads TGTGCCAGCAGCCCCCGGGACCTAGCCTACGAGCAGTACTTC. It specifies CASSPRDLAYEQYF.

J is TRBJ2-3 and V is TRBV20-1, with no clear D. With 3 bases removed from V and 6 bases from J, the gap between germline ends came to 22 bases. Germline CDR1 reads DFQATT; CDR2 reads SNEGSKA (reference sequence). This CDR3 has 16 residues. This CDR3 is CSASGPGLLIGDTQYF. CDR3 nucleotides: TGCAGTGCTAGTGGGCCGGGCCTATTGATAGGGGATACGCAGTATTTT.

In DNA form, the CDR3 reads TGCAGTGCTAACGATTTGTGGGGCTCCGAGGGGAATGAGCAGTTCTTC. Protein product: CSANDLWGSEGNEQFF. The chain recombines TRBV20-1 with TRBJ2-1, with D perhaps given as TRBD1 or TRBD2 (5 bases each). The germline V gene encodes CDR1 DFQATT and CDR2 SNEGSKA (reference sequence). The V and J ends lost 4 bases and 7 bases respectively, with 23 bases between them. The CDR3 has 16 amino acids.

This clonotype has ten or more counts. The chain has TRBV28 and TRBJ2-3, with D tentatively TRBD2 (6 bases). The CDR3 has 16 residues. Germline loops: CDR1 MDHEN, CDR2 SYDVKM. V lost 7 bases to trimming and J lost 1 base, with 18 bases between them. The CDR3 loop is CASTGEELLGTDTQYF. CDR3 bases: TGTGCCAGCACGGGGGAAGAGCTTTTGGGCACAGATACGCAGTATTTT.

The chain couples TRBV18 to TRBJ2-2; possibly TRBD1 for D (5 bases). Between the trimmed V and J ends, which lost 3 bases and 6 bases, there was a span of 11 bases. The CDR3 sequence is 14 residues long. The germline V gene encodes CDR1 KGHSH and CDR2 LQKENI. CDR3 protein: CASSPPAGPGELFF. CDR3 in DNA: TGTGCCAGCTCACCGCCTGCAGGGCCCGGGGAGCTGTTTTTT.

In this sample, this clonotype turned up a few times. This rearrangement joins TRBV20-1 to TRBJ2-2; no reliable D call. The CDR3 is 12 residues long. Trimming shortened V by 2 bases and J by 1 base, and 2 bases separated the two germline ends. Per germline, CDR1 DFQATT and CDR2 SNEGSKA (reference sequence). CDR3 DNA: TGCAGTGCTAGAAGGAACACCGGGGAGCTGTTTTTT. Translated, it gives CSARRNTGELFF.

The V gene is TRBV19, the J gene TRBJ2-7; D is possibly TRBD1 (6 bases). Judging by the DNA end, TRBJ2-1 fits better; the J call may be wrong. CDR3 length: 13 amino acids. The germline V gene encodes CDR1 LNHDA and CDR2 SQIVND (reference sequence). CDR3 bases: TGTGCCACCGCGGACAGTTCCTCCTACGAGCAGTTCTTC. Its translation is CATADSSSYEQFF.

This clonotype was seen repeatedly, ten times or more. This CDR3 reads CASRLNEKLFF. The CDR3 region has the DNA TGCGCCAGCAGATTAAATGAAAAACTGTTTTTT. This chain connects TRBV5-1 to TRBJ1-4; D remains ambiguous. Germline values: CDR1 SGHRS, CDR2 YFSETQ. Trimming pared 5 bases from V and 5 bases from J, leaving 4 bases between. This CDR3 contains 11 residues.

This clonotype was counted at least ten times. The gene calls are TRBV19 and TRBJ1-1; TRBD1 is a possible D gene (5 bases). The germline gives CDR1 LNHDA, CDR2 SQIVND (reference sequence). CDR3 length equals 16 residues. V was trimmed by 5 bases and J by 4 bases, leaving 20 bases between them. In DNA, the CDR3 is TGTGCCAGTAGTCCCCGGTGGGGGATGGGTAGCACTGAAGCTTTCTTT. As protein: CASSPRWGMGSTEAFF.

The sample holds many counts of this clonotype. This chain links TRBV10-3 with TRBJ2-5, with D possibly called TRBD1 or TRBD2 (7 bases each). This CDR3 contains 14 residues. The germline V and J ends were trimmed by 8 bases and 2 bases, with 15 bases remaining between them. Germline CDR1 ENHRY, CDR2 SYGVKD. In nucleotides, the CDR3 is TGTGCCATCTGGGGAGGGGGCTATCAAGAGACCCAGTACTTC. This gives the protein CAIWGGGYQETQYF.

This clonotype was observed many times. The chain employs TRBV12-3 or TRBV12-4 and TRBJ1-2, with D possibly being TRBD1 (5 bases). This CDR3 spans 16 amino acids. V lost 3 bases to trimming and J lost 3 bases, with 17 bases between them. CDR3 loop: CASSFGEQTAYYGYTF. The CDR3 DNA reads TGTGCCAGCAGTTTCGGGGAACAGACAGCCTACTATGGCTACACCTTC.

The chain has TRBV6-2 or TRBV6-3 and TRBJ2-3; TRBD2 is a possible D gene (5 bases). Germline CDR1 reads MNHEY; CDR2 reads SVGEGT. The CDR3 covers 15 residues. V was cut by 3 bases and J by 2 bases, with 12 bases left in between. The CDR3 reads CASSYGGRDTDTQYF. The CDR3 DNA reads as TGTGCCAGCAGTTATGGTGGTCGGGACACAGATACGCAGTATTTT.

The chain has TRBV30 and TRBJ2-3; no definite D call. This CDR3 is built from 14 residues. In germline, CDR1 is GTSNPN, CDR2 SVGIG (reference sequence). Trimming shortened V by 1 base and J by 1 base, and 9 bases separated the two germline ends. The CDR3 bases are TGTGCCTGGAGTGCCTGGGATCGCACAGATACGCAGTATTTT. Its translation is CAWSAWDRTDTQYF.